What follows are 32 T cell receptor beta chains derived from one specimen sequenced in a study (dated by TCRdb to about 2015). Receptors were amplified or captured by 5' RACE. The sequencer was an Illumina MiSeq. The raw public data were reprocessed by TCRdb itself: fastp quality trimming at Q25, MiXCR clonotype calling, in-frame beta chains only. When rows share a CDR3 protein, they turn into one entry using the most common DNA and genes. The sample yields tens of thousands of distinct CDR3 sequences; approximately 27% were counted once. Jointly, the top ten make up 3.5% to 4.5% of the sample. The sample taken for sequencing was naive CD4+ T cells sorted from a lymph node. The sample's cell subset or site, from its label and the paper: naive CD4+ T cells, CD4+CD45RA+CD25-. Every receptor here comes from a female donor with breast cancer.

This clonotype was seen a few times. The chain uses TRBV3-1 and TRBJ2-7; 8 nucleotides agree with TRBD1. V was clipped by 4 bases and J by 3 bases; unmatched bases: 5. The CDR3 length is 14 residues. Germline assignment: CDR1 LGHDT and CDR2 YNNKEL (reference sequence). Written as DNA, the CDR3 is TGTGCCAGCAGCCCACGGACAGGGATCTACGAGCAGTACTTC. This encodes CASSPRTGIYEQYF.

This chain links TRBV11-3 with TRBJ2-1, with 13 bases matching TRBD2. The V gene end was trimmed by 5 bases and the J gene end by 4 bases; junction bases not matched to a gene: 17. This CDR3 is built from 20 residues. Germline CDR1 SGHNT, CDR2 YENEEA. As DNA, the CDR3 is TGTGCCAGCAGCCCCTCACCGGGACTAGCGGGGCGCAACATATACAATGAGCAGTTCTTC. Translating gives CASSPSPGLAGRNIYNEQFF.

This clonotype showed up just once. This may come from a read error, since a much larger clone is one base off. V usage is TRBV29-1 and J usage is TRBJ1-1, with D tentatively TRBD1 (5 bases). The CDR3 consists of 15 residues. Trimming shortened V by 3 bases and J by 0 bases, and 14 bases separated the two germline ends. The germline gives CDR1 SQVTM, CDR2 ANQGSEA. CDR3 sequence: CSVEMRSGLNTEAFF. In nucleotides, the CDR3 is TGCAGCGTTGAGATGCGCTCAGGGTTGAACACTGAAGCTTTCTTT.

This chain connects TRBV4-1 to TRBJ2-5, with D possibly called TRBD1 or TRBD2 (5 bases each). From germline, CDR1 is MGHRA and CDR2 YSYEKL. The CDR3 sequence is 14 residues long. The germline V and J ends were trimmed by 0 bases and 5 bases, with 10 bases remaining between them. CDR3 sequence: CASSQEGPAETQYF. The CDR3 bases are TGCGCCAGCAGCCAAGAGGGACCCGCGGAGACCCAGTACTTC.

Notes on this clonotype: The junction does not match germline at one end; this may be a read error. V usage is TRBV20-1 and J usage is TRBJ1-4; D possibly corresponds to TRBD1 (5 bases). Germline CDR1 reads DFQATT; CDR2 reads SNEGSKA (reference sequence). This CDR3 has 12 residues. The CDR3, as DNA: TGCAGTGCCAGAGGGGCGGGGAGAAAACTGTTTTTT. It yields the protein CSARGAGRKLFF.

The chain recombines TRBV28 with TRBJ1-2, with a possible D match to TRBD1 (6 bases). Trimming cost V 5 bases and J 8 bases, with 12 bases left between them. From germline, CDR1 is MDHEN and CDR2 SYDVKM. The CDR3 extends over 12 amino acids. The CDR3 sequence is CASSVGGHGYTF. Here the CDR3 DNA reads TGTGCCAGCAGTGTGGGGGGGCACGGCTACACCTTC.

The chain employs TRBV20-1 and TRBJ1-5; 7 bases map to TRBD1. Germline V lookup: CDR1 DFQATT, CDR2 SNEGSKA (reference sequence). Trimming at V came to 4 bases and at J to 7 bases, leaving 7 bases not matched to a gene. The CDR3 extends over 13 amino acids. The CDR3 reads CSAKTGRGQPQHF. For the CDR3, the DNA is TGCAGTGCTAAGACAGGGCGTGGACAGCCCCAGCATTTT.

This clonotype appeared many times. The CDR3 DNA sequence: TGCGCCAGCAGCCAACAGAACCTTGTAGCGGGAGGGGAGCTGTTTTTT. Translated, it gives CASSQQNLVAGGELFF. The chain recombines TRBV4-1 with TRBJ2-2, with 8 positions matching TRBD2. The CDR3 is 16 amino acids. V shed 2 bases, J shed 8 bases, and the junction held 10 bases outside the gene matches. Germline CDR1 MGHRA, CDR2 YSYEKL.

This rearrangement joins TRBV5-1 to TRBJ2-2; 9 nucleotides align to TRBD1. V was clipped by 4 bases and J by 8 bases; unmatched bases: 6. This CDR3 is 14 amino acids long. CDR1 and CDR2 (germline): SGHRS, YFSETQ. The CDR3 region is CASSPDRGTGELFF. The CDR3 DNA is TGCGCCAGCAGCCCCGACAGGGGGACGGGGGAGCTGTTTTTT. Full variable domain (missing parts from reference TRBV5-1 and TRBJ2-2): KAGVTQTPRYLIKTRGQQVTLSCSPISGHRSVSWYQQTPGQGLQFLFEYFSETQRNKGNFPGRFSGRQFSNSRSEMNVSTLELGDSALYLCASSPDRGTGELFFGEGSRLTVL.

This clonotype was seen more than once but under ten times. The gene calls are TRBV6-2 or TRBV6-3 and TRBJ2-1, with TRBD2 matching 11 bases. CDR3 length: 14 residues. The junction had 6 bases not matched to a gene; V was cut back by 11 bases and J by 3 bases. Germline lookup yields CDR1 MNHEY and CDR2 SVGEGT. The CDR3 loop is CAHRGLADYNEQFF. The CDR3 coding sequence is TGTGCCCACCGGGGACTAGCGGACTACAATGAGCAGTTCTTC.

This clonotype is categorized as medium-sized. Written as DNA, the CDR3 is TGCAGTGCTAGTAAGGCACAGGGCGCTTTCTTT. Translating gives CSASKAQGAFF. V is TRBV20-1 and J is TRBJ1-1; TRBD1 might be the D (6 bases). The CDR3 spans 11 residues. With 3 bases removed from V and 11 bases from J, the gap between germline ends came to 13 bases. CDR1 and CDR2 from the germline V gene are DFQATT and SNEGSKA (reference sequence).

Concerning this clonotype itself: With a much larger clone just one base away, this may be a read error. This rearrangement joins TRBV7-3 to TRBJ2-1; the D is unclear. CDR3 size: 15 residues. Trimming stripped 5 bases from V and 0 bases from J, with 11 bases between. Germline lookup yields CDR1 SGHTA and CDR2 FQGTGA. CDR3 sequence: CASSQTPSSYNEQFF. DNA of the CDR3: TGTGCCAGCAGCCAAACTCCTAGCTCCTACAATGAGCAGTTCTTC.

This clonotype was counted only a few times. This chain connects TRBV27 to TRBJ2-2; no definite D call. The length of the CDR3 is 14 residues. V was pared by 6 bases and J by 5 bases, with 13 bases between. CDR1 is MNHEY, CDR2 SMNVEV, per germline (reference sequence). The CDR3 DNA reads as TGTGCCAGCAGGCTCTCTAGACTTACCGGGGAGCTGTTTTTT. This gives the protein CASRLSRLTGELFF.

CDR3 bases: TGCGCCAGCAGCCACTTACAGGATAACACCGGGGAGCTGTTTTTT. Amino acids: CASSHLQDNTGELFF. The chain has TRBV4-1 and TRBJ2-2, with D perhaps TRBD1 (5 bases). Germline V lookup: CDR1 MGHRA, CDR2 YSYEKL. The CDR3 contains 15 residues. Trimming took 3 bases from V and 2 from J, leaving 10 bases between them.

This clonotype was picked up a small number of times. Since no conserved phenylalanine or tryptophan closes the CDR3, a read error is the likely cause. The chain joins TRBV10-3 to TRBJ2-7; 12 bases align to TRBD1. Germline CDR1 ENHRY, CDR2 SYGVKD. The CDR3 contains 15 residues. V lost 2 bases to trimming and J lost 5 bases; unmatched junction nucleotides: 4. CDR3 sequence reads: CAISERDRGLNEQYS. The CDR3 nucleotides are TGTGCCATCAGTGAGCGGGACAGGGGGCTCAACGAGCAGTACTCC.

The sample holds a few counts of this clonotype. The chain recombines TRBV20-1 with TRBJ2-5; TRBD1 is a possible D gene (6 bases). From germline, CDR1 is DFQATT and CDR2 SNEGSKA (reference sequence). V lost 5 bases and J 2 bases, leaving 27 bases between the germline ends. This CDR3 spans 18 amino acids. The CDR3 is CSAGRPRMDRRLQETQYF. The CDR3 DNA reads as TGCAGTGCTGGCCGACCGAGGATGGACAGAAGGCTACAAGAGACCCAGTACTTC.

A note on this clonotype: Here the CDR3 omits its conserved ending phenylalanine or tryptophan, so a read error is the likely source. The chain has TRBV5-1 and TRBJ2-3; weak D call: TRBD1 (6 bases). V lost 4 bases, J lost 2 bases, and 17 bases lay in between. Germline V gene sequence: CDR1 SGHRS, CDR2 YFSETQ. This CDR3 is built from 16 residues. This CDR3 is CASSVMGAGATDTQYL. In DNA, the CDR3 is TGCGCCAGCAGCGTGATGGGGGCAGGGGCCACAGATACGCAGTATCTT.

This rearrangement joins TRBV12-3 or TRBV12-4 to TRBJ1-1; a weak D match, TRBD1 (5 bases). Trimming removed 5 bases at V and 7 bases at J, with 11 bases between. CDR3 length equals 12 residues. CDR3 in amino acids: CASSRDRFEAFF. CDR3 DNA sequence: TGTGCCAGCAGTCGGGACCGTTTTGAAGCTTTCTTT.

This chain uses TRBV20-1 with TRBJ2-5; 10 positions agree with TRBD2. The germline gives CDR1 DFQATT, CDR2 SNEGSKA (reference sequence). The CDR3 spans 13 residues. V was clipped by 2 bases and J by 7 bases; unmatched bases: 4. The chain's CDR3 is CSARSGRARTQYF. CDR3 DNA: TGCAGTGCTAGAAGCGGGAGGGCCCGGACCCAGTACTTC.

This rearrangement joins TRBV6-1 to TRBJ2-7, with TRBD1 identical over 10 bases. Germline lookup yields CDR1 MNHNS and CDR2 SASEGT. The junction had 14 bases not matched to a gene; V was cut back by 6 bases and J by 3 bases. The CDR3 has 17 amino acids. The DNA for the CDR3 is TGTGCCAGCAGCCGGGACAGGGGCCCGCTGACACACTACGAGCAGTACTTC. This sequence encodes CASSRDRGPLTHYEQYF.

Only a few counts were recorded for this clonotype. This sequence joins TRBV5-1 and TRBJ2-3; 10 positions match TRBD1. The CDR3 runs 14 residues. Germline V gives CDR1 SGHRS, CDR2 YFSETQ. After removal of 4 bases from V and 3 bases from J, the junction contained 2 bases not matched to a gene. CDR3 DNA sequence: TGCGCCAGCAGCGCGGGACAGGGGACAGATACGCAGTATTTT. This sequence encodes CASSAGQGTDTQYF.

The rearrangement uses TRBV6-5 and TRBJ1-1, with TRBD1 matching over 7 bases. Germline CDR1 is MNHEY and CDR2 is SVGAGI. This CDR3 is 13 amino acids long. The V segment lost 5 bases and the J segment 4 bases; nucleotides outside the gene matches: 4. The CDR3 reads CASSQQGSTEAFF. In nucleotides, the CDR3 is TGTGCCAGCAGTCAACAGGGGAGCACTGAAGCTTTCTTT.

The genes are TRBV3-1 and TRBJ2-7; 7 positions agree with TRBD2. The junction had 7 bases not matched to a gene; V was cut back by 4 bases and J by 1 base. CDR3 length equals 15 residues. Germline loops: CDR1 LGHDT, CDR2 YNNKEL (reference sequence). CDR3 protein: CASSRTRPYSYEQYF. Here the CDR3 DNA reads TGTGCCAGCAGCCGGACTAGACCATATTCCTACGAGCAGTACTTC.

This chain links TRBV12-3 or TRBV12-4 with TRBJ2-3; perhaps TRBD2 as D (6 bases). The CDR3 has 14 amino acids. V was trimmed by 5 bases and J by 7 bases, leaving 16 bases between them. The CDR3 spells CASSPPGTPNTQYF. The CDR3 coding sequence is TGTGCCAGCAGTCCTCCGGGGACTCCTAATACGCAGTATTTT.

A few counts support this clonotype. The rearrangement joins TRBV7-2 to TRBJ1-2; perhaps TRBD1 as D (5 bases). V lost 4 bases, J lost 2 bases, and 11 bases lay in between. In germline, CDR1 is SGHTA, CDR2 FQGNSA. The CDR3 is 14 amino acids. The CDR3: CASSSDISNYGYTF. CDR3 coding DNA: TGTGCCAGCAGCTCGGACATCTCCAACTATGGCTACACCTTC.

This clonotype has at least ten counts. The chain recombines TRBV4-1 with TRBJ2-5; 10 nucleotides align to TRBD1. Germline trimming cut 6 bases from V and 4 bases from J; bases unmatched to any gene: 8. CDR1 and CDR2 from the germline V gene are MGHRA and YSYEKL. The CDR3 is 15 residues long. CDR3 sequence (DNA): TGCGCCAGCAGTAAGACCGGGACAGGGGCAGAGACCCAGTACTTC. It encodes CASSKTGTGAETQYF.

The rearrangement links TRBV9 to TRBJ1-6; D possibly corresponds to TRBD1 (5 bases). Trimming removed 4 bases from V and 8 bases from J, with 16 bases in between. From germline, CDR1 is SGDLS and CDR2 YYNGEE. The CDR3 covers 15 residues. The CDR3 is CASSSGFLGDSPLHF. As DNA, the CDR3 is TGTGCCAGCAGCTCAGGGTTTTTGGGAGATTCACCCCTCCACTTT. The whole variable domain, remainder taken from reference TRBV9 and TRBJ1-6, is DSGVTQTPKHLITATGQRVTLRCSPRSGDLSVYWYQQSLDQGLQFLIQYYNGEERAKGNILERFSAQQFPDLHSELNLSSLELGDSALYFCASSSGFLGDSPLHFGNGTRLTVT.

This clonotype was picked up a small number of times. The chain couples TRBV7-8 to TRBJ2-7; 9 bases are shared with TRBD1. In germline, CDR1 is SGHVS, CDR2 FQNEAQ. The CDR3 covers 15 residues. Losses at the gene ends were 1 base for V and 3 bases for J; bases not matched to a gene: 4. CDR3 sequence: CASSLEGTGHYEQYF. DNA of the CDR3: TGTGCCAGCAGCTTAGAAGGGACAGGGCACTACGAGCAGTACTTC.

This clonotype showed up just a few times. This sequence joins TRBV20-1 and TRBJ2-1; TRBD2 matches at 14 bases. The CDR3 has 14 residues. Germline CDR1 is DFQATT and CDR2 is SNEGSKA (reference sequence). J lost 10 bases, V lost 4 bases, and 6 bases had no gene match. CDR3 region: CSAKGLAGGQEQFF. The DNA for the CDR3 is TGCAGTGCTAAAGGACTAGCGGGAGGTCAGGAGCAGTTCTTC.

This clonotype was observed at least ten times. The CDR3: CASSWDGTYEQYF. In nucleotides, the CDR3 is TGTGCCAGCAGTTGGGACGGCACCTACGAGCAGTACTTC. The rearrangement uses TRBV28 and TRBJ2-7; either TRBD1 or TRBD2 may fit D (5 bases each). V lost 4 bases and J 2 bases, leaving 9 bases between the germline ends. Germline assignment: CDR1 MDHEN and CDR2 SYDVKM. The CDR3 has 13 residues.

The chain combines TRBV28 with TRBJ1-4; 9 bases agree with TRBD1. Trimming took 6 bases from V and 7 from J; bases not matched to a gene: 3. The CDR3 is 13 amino acids. The germline V gene encodes CDR1 MDHEN and CDR2 SYDVKM. The CDR3 DNA reads as TGTGCCAGCAGGGACAGGGGAGGTGAAAAACTGTTTTTT. It specifies CASRDRGGEKLFF.

This clonotype was counted many times. The genes are TRBV29-1 and TRBJ2-2; a weak D match, TRBD1 (5 bases). Germline loops: CDR1 SQVTM, CDR2 ANQGSEA. CDR3 length: 14 residues. Trimming removed 5 bases at V and 7 bases at J, with 17 bases between. DNA of the CDR3: TGCAGCGTTACCCCTCCAGGGCGATTCGGGGAGCTGTTTTTT. Translation: CSVTPPGRFGELFF.